This T cell receptor beta chain appears in the sequencing data of a study of shared clonotypes between healthy human individuals. About the research overall: Used for every donor were three CD4 naive, three CD4 memory, two CD8 naive and one CD8 memory plate.

The study drew its donors from healthy HIV-negative adults without recent acute infections or vaccinations. For every subset, genomic DNA was evenly distributed across several immunoSEQ plates. 150 to 250 ng DNA, 30,000 or so T cell genomes, went into each sorted-subset replicate PCR. This table comes from immunoSEQ multiplex PCR, and its TCRdb copy is limited to in-frame clones, with some not included. The sample holds roughly 1.5 million clones, roughly 98% seen once. The CDR3 runs 15 residues. Trimming cost V 0 bases and J 3 bases, with 11 bases left between them. Germline V gives CDR1 SGDLS, CDR2 YYNGEE.

This chain joins TRBV9 and TRBJ2-3, with D maybe TRBD2 (6 bases). This clonotype was obtained from a man aged 25 to 45 in good health. Sequencing input: naive CD4+ T cells sorted from blood. Sample subset: CD45RA+ positively selected. The CDR3 loop is CASSVVSGATDTQYF. Written as DNA, the CDR3 is TGTGCCAGCAGCGTAGTTTCGGGAGCAACAGATACGCAGTATTTT.